These 18 T cell receptor beta chains came from one sample sequenced in a study of control samples from healthy donors and cancer patients. Clones were sequenced by immunoSEQ multiplex PCR, and TCRdb holds only the in-frame ones, with some missing. The table shows 150,000 or so clones, with roughly 92% occurring only once. Source material: blood. The receptors originated from a man aged 18 to 30 in good health.

The rearrangement joins TRBV10-1 to TRBJ1-4; 7 nucleotides align to TRBD1. The V gene's germline CDR1 is WNHNN and CDR2 SYGVQD (reference sequence). This CDR3 spans 16 amino acids. V lost 2 bases and J lost 0; bases outside the gene matches: 3. DNA of the CDR3: TGCGCCAGCAGTGAGAAGCAGGGGGCAACTAATGAAAAACTGTTTTTT. The encoded protein is CASSEKQGATNEKLFF.

This clone was seen a handful of times. The rearrangement links TRBV12-3 or TRBV12-4 to TRBJ1-5; D remains ambiguous. V was cut by 5 bases and J by 4 bases, with 9 bases left in between. CDR3 length: 13 residues. The CDR3 sequence: CASSRSENQPQHF. The CDR3 DNA follows: TGTGCCAGCAGTCGAAGTGAAAATCAGCCCCAGCATTTT.

In this sample, this clone turned up a few times. The chain employs TRBV7-9 and TRBJ1-5; 7 bases are a match to TRBD1. Trimming at V came to 5 bases and at J to 3 bases, leaving 7 bases not matched to a gene. CDR1 is SEHNR and CDR2 is FQNEAQ in the germline V gene (reference sequence). CDR3 length: 15 residues. The CDR3 here is CASSPSTGINQPQHF. CDR3 in DNA: TGTGCCAGCAGCCCTTCGACAGGGATCAATCAGCCCCAGCATTTT.

The rearrangement joins TRBV19 to TRBJ2-3, with 7 positions matching TRBD1. This CDR3 spans 14 amino acids. The germline V gene has CDR1 LNHDA and CDR2 SQIVND (reference sequence). With 5 bases clipped from V and 6 bases from J, the junction kept 8 bases outside the gene matches. CDR3 sequence reads: CASSWGQTPDTQYF. The CDR3 DNA follows: TGTGCCAGTAGTTGGGGACAGACCCCCGATACGCAGTATTTT.

This chain links TRBV5-6 with TRBJ2-7; possibly TRBD1 for D (5 bases). CDR3 length equals 15 residues. The germline gives CDR1 SGHDT, CDR2 YYEEEE. Trimming shortened V by 4 bases and J by 2 bases, and 16 bases separated the two germline ends. CDR3 region: CASSGRQSLAYEQYF. CDR3 in DNA: TGTGCCAGCAGCGGGCGACAGTCCTTAGCCTACGAGCAGTACTTC.

This clone was detected only once. This chain links TRBV9 with TRBJ1-4; 7 bases match TRBD1. This CDR3 has 16 residues. Unmatched junction bases numbered 5, after V lost 3 bases and J lost 0 bases. The germline gives CDR1 SGDLS, CDR2 YYNGEE. The CDR3 reads CASSGGTDATNEKLFF. CDR3 nucleotide sequence: TGTGCCAGCAGCGGAGGGACAGATGCAACTAATGAAAAACTGTTTTTT.

V gene TRBV5-1 combines with J gene TRBJ2-7; 12 bases map to TRBD1. The CDR3 contains 14 residues. V lost 4 bases, J lost 6 bases, and 5 bases stayed unmatched. From germline, CDR1 is SGHRS and CDR2 YFSETQ. The CDR3 spells CASSGGTGGSEQYF. The CDR3 nucleotides read TGCGCCAGCAGCGGAGGGACAGGGGGCTCCGAGCAGTACTTC.

The rearrangement links TRBV5-6 to TRBJ2-7; D possibly corresponds to TRBD1 (5 bases). CDR1 is SGHDT and CDR2 is YYEEEE in the germline V gene. This CDR3 is 14 amino acids long. V was trimmed by 7 bases and J by 4 bases, leaving 18 bases between them. CDR3 amino acids: CASLPWGLVYEQYF. The CDR3 region has the DNA TGTGCCAGCCTACCGTGGGGCCTGGTTTACGAGCAGTACTTC. Filled out from reference TRBV5-6 and TRBJ2-7, the complete variable domain reads DAGVTQSPTHLIKTRGQQVTLRCSPKSGHDTVSWYQQALGQGPQFIFQYYEEEERQRGNFPDRFSGHQFPNYSSELNVNALLLGDSALYLCASLPWGLVYEQYFGPGTRLTVT.

The V gene is TRBV4-2, the J gene TRBJ1-6; the D gene is possibly TRBD1 (6 bases). V lost 2 bases and J 7 bases, leaving 18 bases between the germline ends. The germline gives CDR1 LGHNA, CDR2 YNFKEQ. The CDR3 loop spans 17 amino acids. Here the CDR3 DNA reads TGTGCCAGCAGCCAATTCCCCAGGGGTGGCCTAAATTCACCCCTCCACTTT. It is translated as CASSQFPRGGLNSPLHF.

The chain recombines TRBV7-9 with TRBJ1-1, with 7 bases lining up with TRBD1. Germline values: CDR1 SEHNR, CDR2 FQNEAQ (reference sequence). The CDR3 covers 15 residues. V gave up 2 bases and J gave up 3 bases; unmatched junction bases: 6. The CDR3 coding sequence is TGTGCCAGCAGCTTATGGGACAGAACGGACACTGAAGCTTTCTTT. Translating it yields CASSLWDRTDTEAFF.

Comments on this clone: The same CDR3 arises from other DNA sequences in this sample as well. The V gene is TRBV5-1, the J gene TRBJ1-1; D is perhaps TRBD1 (5 bases). Looked up from germline, CDR1 is SGHRS and CDR2 is YFSETQ. Trimming cost V 4 bases and J 1 base, with 14 bases left between them. CDR3 length: 15 amino acids. Written as DNA, the CDR3 is TGCGCCAGCAGCGCCAACACAGGAGGGAACACTGAAGCTTTCTTT. It encodes CASSANTGGNTEAFF.

The genes are TRBV9 and TRBJ1-6; D is possibly TRBD1 (5 bases). The V end lost 3 bases, the J end lost 9 bases, and 19 bases lay between the germline ends. Germline V gene sequence: CDR1 SGDLS, CDR2 YYNGEE. This CDR3 is 16 amino acids long. CDR3 region: CASSARDLVMGSPLHF. CDR3 nucleotide sequence: TGTGCCAGCAGCGCTCGGGACCTAGTTATGGGTTCACCCCTCCACTTT.

The V call is TRBV5-1, the J call TRBJ2-1; 9 bases match TRBD2. The CDR3 runs to 15 residues. Germline V gene data show CDR1 as SGHRS and CDR2 as YFSETQ. The V and J ends lost 2 bases and 7 bases, in that order; junction bases with no gene match: 7. The chain's CDR3 is CASSLAGGARNEQFF. CDR3 sequence (DNA): TGCGCCAGCAGCTTAGCGGGGGGCGCTAGAAATGAGCAGTTCTTC.

V usage is TRBV19 and J usage is TRBJ1-5; D uncertain. With 8 bases removed from V and 5 bases from J, the gap between germline ends came to 16 bases. From germline, CDR1 is LNHDA and CDR2 SQIVND (reference sequence). This CDR3 has 14 residues. For the CDR3, the DNA is TGTGCCAGTTCTCGGACCCGCCAGGATCAGCCCCAGCATTTT. Its translation is CASSRTRQDQPQHF.

This clone was seen a handful of times. The chain recombines TRBV28 with TRBJ1-1, with no clear D. Germline CDR1 and CDR2: MDHEN and SYDVKM. This CDR3 spans 13 amino acids. The V end was cut by 6 bases, the J end by 1 base, with 9 bases between. CDR3 bases: TGTGCCAGCAGACCGACGGCGAACACTGAAGCTTTCTTT. This codes for CASRPTANTEAFF.

J is TRBJ1-2 and V is TRBV6-5; unclear D gene. Trimming left V 8 bases short and J 5 bases short, with 18 bases between. CDR1 and CDR2 from the germline V gene are MNHEY and SVGAGI. The CDR3 length is 14 residues. The CDR3 spells CASEPEAANYGYTF. In DNA form, the CDR3 reads TGTGCCAGCGAGCCCGAGGCAGCCAATTATGGCTACACCTTC.

The chain employs TRBV4-2 and TRBJ2-3, with TRBD2 matching 7 bases. Germline loops: CDR1 LGHNA, CDR2 YNFKEQ. Unmatched junction bases numbered 6, after V lost 4 bases and J lost 2 bases. The CDR3 has 15 residues. The CDR3 DNA sequence: TGTGCCAGCAGCCTGTTGAGCGGGAACACAGATACGCAGTATTTT. The encoded protein is CASSLLSGNTDTQYF.

The V call is TRBV5-1, the J call TRBJ2-5, with 10 bases identical to TRBD2. The CDR3 consists of 15 residues. The germline gives CDR1 SGHRS, CDR2 YFSETQ. The ends lost 8 bases at V and 3 bases at J; junction bases unmatched: 10. The CDR3: CARVNLAGDKETQYF. In DNA form, the CDR3 reads TGCGCCAGGGTAAACCTAGCGGGGGATAAAGAGACCCAGTACTTC.